This T cell receptor beta chain was found in a study of blood T cell repertoires in COVID-19. The ends lost 3 bases at V and 5 bases at J; junction bases unmatched: 6. Germline V lookup: CDR1 MDHEN, CDR2 SYDVKM. The CDR3 has 15 amino acids. Data came from immunoSEQ multiplex PCR; TCRdb stores just in-frame clones and leaves some out. The table records roughly 250,000 clones, about 89% of them present only once. This sequence originates from a human donor in a cohort exposed to, infected with or recovered from COVID-19 (not recorded which). The donor label of this sample is uncertain. Material: PBMCs or T cells enriched from blood (not recorded which). This chain joins TRBV28 and TRBJ1-2; 10 positions agree with TRBD1. The CDR3 DNA sequence: TGTGCCAGCAGTTTGTCCGGGACAGGGGTTTATGGCTACACCTTC. Protein: CASSLSGTGVYGYTF.